These 14 T cell receptor beta chains were all obtained from the same sample, sequenced in a study of cytomegalovirus exposure and HLA in healthy donors. Researchers ran the PCR with 60 Vbeta and 13 Jbeta primers. Measured with immunoSEQ multiplex PCR; TCRdb has only the in-frame clones, and not every one. Listed are around 33,000 clones; under 4.5% falls within the top ten. Sequencing used PBMCs. The origin of the receptors is a man aged 35 to 55 in good health and CMV-seronegative.

In nucleotides, the CDR3 is TGTGCCAGCAGCCCGGGGGACAGGCTCAACTCCTACGAGCAGTACTTC. Encoded protein: CASSPGDRLNSYEQYF. The rearrangement joins TRBV4-2 to TRBJ2-7; 8 bases match TRBD1. The J segment lost 0 bases and the V segment lost 4 bases, leaving 8 bases of the junction unmatched. The CDR3 has 16 residues. Germline V gives CDR1 LGHNA, CDR2 YNFKEQ.

The chain carries TRBV7-9 and TRBJ2-1, with D possibly TRBD2 on 6 matching bases. V was shortened by 5 bases and J by 7 bases, with 9 bases between the two germline ends. This CDR3 has 12 amino acids. Germline V gene data show CDR1 as SEHNR and CDR2 as FQNEAQ (reference sequence). CDR3 amino acids: CASSPGGNEQFF. CDR3 nucleotide sequence: TGTGCCAGCAGCCCCGGGGGAAATGAGCAGTTCTTC.

The chain joins TRBV28 to TRBJ1-4; no clear D gene. This CDR3 contains 16 residues. Germline assignment: CDR1 MDHEN and CDR2 SYDVKM. V lost 2 bases and J lost 0, with 10 bases in between. The CDR3 region has the DNA TGTGCCAGCAGTTTAGATGGCCTCGCAACTAATGAAAAACTGTTTTTT. It specifies CASSLDGLATNEKLFF.

The rearrangement joins TRBV4-3 to TRBJ2-1, with 10 bases fitting TRBD2. Germline lookup yields CDR1 LGHNA and CDR2 YSLEER. J lost 7 bases, V lost 2 bases, and 14 bases had no gene match. The CDR3 loop spans 18 amino acids. The DNA of the CDR3 is TGCGCCAGCAGCCAACCCCAGGGGGCTAGCGGGAGTCGGAATGAGCAGTTCTTC. This codes for CASSQPQGASGSRNEQFF.

The chain has TRBV15 and TRBJ2-3; 10 bases fit TRBD2. The V gene's germline CDR1 is LNHNV and CDR2 YYDKDF (reference sequence). Trimming at V came to 0 bases and at J to 3 bases, leaving 6 bases not matched to a gene. The CDR3 runs 17 residues. The CDR3 spells CATSREILAGWTDTQYF. In nucleotides, the CDR3 is TGTGCCACCAGCAGAGAGATACTAGCGGGATGGACAGATACGCAGTATTTT. Filled out from reference TRBV15 and TRBJ2-3, the complete variable domain reads DAMVIQNPRYQVTQFGKPVTLSCSQTLNHNVMYWYQQKSSQAPKLLFHYYDKDFNNEADTPDNFQSRRPNTSFCFLDIRSPGLGDTAMYLCATSREILAGWTDTQYFGPGTRLTVL.

The rearrangement uses TRBV7-2 and TRBJ1-2; TRBD1 is a possible D gene (6 bases). Trimming cost V 5 bases and J 4 bases, with 17 bases left between them. The germline V gene has CDR1 SGHTA and CDR2 FQGNSA. There are 15 residues in the CDR3. DNA of the CDR3: TGTGCCAGCAGCCCAGAGGGGCAGGGGCGCTATGGCTACACCTTC. It translates to CASSPEGQGRYGYTF.

The gene calls are TRBV4-2 and TRBJ2-3; tentatively, D is TRBD2 (6 bases). CDR1 is LGHNA, CDR2 YNFKEQ, per germline. V was clipped by 0 bases and J by 10 bases, with 11 bases between them. This CDR3 has 13 residues. Written as DNA, the CDR3 is TGTGCCAGCAGCCAAGATCCAGGCGGGGCGCAGTATTTT. This gives the protein CASSQDPGGAQYF.

The DNA of the CDR3 is TGTGCCAGCAGCGCGGGGCATGGGCAGGGACGCAATGAGCAGTTCTTC. Translating it yields CASSAGHGQGRNEQFF. The genes are TRBV7-2 and TRBJ2-1; possible D gene TRBD2, 6 bases. The CDR3 totals 16 residues. Germline loops: CDR1 SGHTA, CDR2 FQGNSA. V was shortened by 5 bases and J by 6 bases, with 20 bases between the two germline ends.

The CDR3 region is CASSLHQGQETQYF. In DNA form, the CDR3 reads TGTGCCAGCAGCTTACACCAGGGTCAAGAGACCCAGTACTTC. This chain links TRBV7-9 with TRBJ2-5, with a weak D call TRBD1 (5 bases). Looked up from germline, CDR1 is SEHNR and CDR2 is FQNEAQ (reference sequence). Trimming cost V 2 bases and J 2 bases, with 9 bases left between them. The CDR3 totals 14 residues.

This clone is classed as medium-sized by frequency. The chain employs TRBV6-4 and TRBJ2-3, with 11 positions matching TRBD2. Losses at the gene ends were 4 bases for V and 2 bases for J; bases not matched to a gene: 2. The CDR3 covers 15 residues. The germline V gene has CDR1 MRHNA and CDR2 SNTAGT. The CDR3 reads CASSVGLADTDTQYF. CDR3 DNA sequence: TGTGCCAGCAGTGTGGGACTAGCGGACACAGATACGCAGTATTTT.

V is TRBV18 and J is TRBJ2-7; TRBD2 matches 7 bases. The CDR3 covers 14 residues. Germline CDR1 and CDR2: KGHSH and LQKENI. J gave up 2 bases and V 3 bases, and 4 bases lay outside the gene matches. This CDR3 is CASSPPSGAYEQYF. The CDR3 nucleotides are TGTGCCAGCTCACCCCCTAGCGGAGCCTACGAGCAGTACTTC.

The J gene is TRBJ2-7, the V gene TRBV27; no reliable D call. Germline V gene lookup returns CDR1 MNHEY and CDR2 SMNVEV (reference sequence). The germline V and J ends were trimmed by 2 bases and 2 bases, with 7 bases remaining between them. The CDR3 has 13 amino acids. The CDR3 DNA sequence: TGTGCCAGCAGTTTAGGTCAGACCTACGAGCAGTACTTC. It translates to CASSLGQTYEQYF.

The chain combines TRBV2 with TRBJ2-5, with 9 bases lining up with TRBD2. This CDR3 has 14 amino acids. Germline V gene lookup returns CDR1 SNHLY and CDR2 FYNNEI. Germline trimming cut 8 bases from V and 0 bases from J; bases unmatched to any gene: 4. CDR3 nucleotide sequence: TGTGCCAGCGGAGGGACTAGCTACCAAGAGACCCAGTACTTC. Protein product: CASGGTSYQETQYF.

Points on this clone: One end of the junction fails to match germline, which may point to a read error. V gene TRBV5-6 combines with J gene TRBJ2-7; D may be TRBD2 (6 bases). This CDR3 is built from 12 residues. Germline CDR1 and CDR2: SGHDT and YYEEEE. The CDR3 is CASSLGWASEDF. CDR3 in DNA: TGTGCCAGCAGCTTAGGGTGGGCTAGCGAGGACTTC.